This T cell receptor beta chain came from a study of shared clonotypes between healthy human individuals. Study in general: Aged 18 to 49, the donors were two women and a few men. General observations from the study: Relative to memory subsets, naive subsets generally showed larger estimated richness.

Original data processing: ImmunoSEQ output held junction-only sequences without quality scores, so filtering differed. Sequenced by immunoSEQ multiplex PCR; TCRdb stores in-frame clones only, minus some. D and trimming come from the DNA, and the V and J calls and clone size come from that table. The sample has roughly 2,500,000 clones; roughly 93% are singletons. A single count supports this clone. Its antigen remains unknown. Trimming removed 0 bases from V and 1 base from J, with 9 bases in between. The CDR3 has 16 amino acids. Per the germline V gene, CDR1 is MNHEY and CDR2 is SVGAGI. The sequencing sample was made of naive CD4+ T cells from PBMCs. The subset is: CD45RA+ positively selected. This chain connects TRBV6-5 to TRBJ2-2; D call uncertain. The source of this sequence is a man aged 18 to 29 in good health. Some clones in this sample may be carry-over from other donors' samples. The CDR3 loop is CASSYSSPLNTGELFF. As DNA, the CDR3 is TGTGCCAGCAGTTACTCTTCCCCGCTGAACACCGGGGAGCTGTTTTTT.